What follows describes a single T cell receptor beta chain. Recruitment covered about 25 US areas and drew participants whose ages spanned roughly 18 to 90 years. Per the original data handling: Quantification of nucleated cells was approximated via reference gene primer amplification. The assay was immunoSEQ multiplex PCR, and TCRdb's table has in-frame clones only and misses some. For V, J and clone size, that table is used; D and trimming come from the DNA. The sample carries about 240,000 clones, 83% recorded once. The data belong to a study of blood T cell repertoires in COVID-19. On the study more broadly: COVID-19 samples from acute and convalescent phases originated in the United States, Italy and Spain.

Germline V CDR1 and CDR2: SGHAT, FQNNGV. There are 13 residues in the CDR3. Trimming took off 7 bases at V and 6 bases at J, with 13 bases between the two ends. This receptor was identified in a woman in her thirties or forties who had been exposed to COVID-19. V usage is TRBV11-2 and J usage is TRBJ2-1; maybe TRBD1 (6 bases). The specimen sequenced was PBMCs or T cells enriched from blood (not recorded which). This CDR3 is CASKTGRSNEQFF. CDR3 sequence (DNA): TGTGCCAGCAAAACAGGGAGAAGCAATGAGCAGTTCTTC.